One sample yielded the 14 T cell receptor beta chains listed below, sequenced in a study of beta chain features in type 1 diabetes (dated by TCRdb to 2017 to 2018). Which antigens these TCRs recognize remains unknown. Here is what the overall study found, with its caveats: In all four CD4+ subsets, TCRB CDR3 length was moderately but significantly shorter in type 1 diabetes patients.

Preparation of the library involved the immunoSEQ multiplex PCR assay. All of the isolated RNA was reverse transcribed with the High Capacity cDNA Reverse Transcription Kit, so expressed TCRB transcripts were sequenced. TCRdb re-hosts the immuneACCESS table, in-frame sequences only. Its copies lack some clones; in the studies checked, an unresolved V gene accounts for under half of them, and the cause for the rest is not known. Present in this sample are hundreds of thousands of clones, about 14% of which were seen just once. The ten largest clones add up to approximately 0.042% of the sample. The specimen sequenced was naive CD4+ T cells from blood. The cell subset or site label of this sample denotes: true naive CD4+ T cells. These receptors were collected from a man between 18 and 29 years old with type 1 diabetes.

This chain uses TRBV9 with TRBJ2-3; TRBD2 matches 11 bases. Trimming cost V 3 bases and J 6 bases; bases outside gene matches: 3. The CDR3 has 14 residues. Germline V lookup: CDR1 SGDLS, CDR2 YYNGEE. The CDR3 spells CASSAGLAVDTQYF. For the CDR3, the DNA is TGTGCCAGCAGCGCGGGACTAGCGGTGGATACGCAGTATTTT.

This clone was counted a few times. The chain combines TRBV30 with TRBJ2-2; TRBD2 matches at 8 bases. The J segment lost 3 bases and the V segment lost 4 bases, leaving 7 bases of the junction unmatched. The germline gives CDR1 GTSNPN, CDR2 SVGIG (reference sequence). This CDR3 comprises 15 residues. CDR3 amino acids: CAWNRAGGYTGELFF. CDR3 DNA: TGTGCCTGGAACCGCGCGGGGGGTTACACCGGGGAGCTGTTTTTT.

In its sample, this clone was seen a few times. The CDR3 region is CAWSVRTGRETQYF. Written as DNA, the CDR3 is TGTGCCTGGAGTGTAAGGACAGGGAGAGAGACCCAGTACTTC. V and J are TRBV30 and TRBJ2-5, with 8 bases aligning to TRBD1. Germline values: CDR1 GTSNPN, CDR2 SVGIG (reference sequence). V shed 0 bases, J shed 4 bases, and the junction held 4 bases outside the gene matches. The CDR3 is 14 residues long.

The chain is built from TRBV5-1 and TRBJ2-7; the match to TRBD1 covers 7 bases. Trimming removed 5 bases from V and 1 base from J; junction bases left unmatched: 12. Per germline, CDR1 SGHRS and CDR2 YFSETQ. The CDR3 length is 16 residues. The CDR3 is CASRGGIGTDSYEQYF. The CDR3 coding sequence is TGCGCCAGCAGAGGGGGAATAGGGACAGATTCCTACGAGCAGTACTTC. Drawing the rest from reference TRBV5-1 and TRBJ2-7, the complete variable domain is KAGVTQTPRYLIKTRGQQVTLSCSPISGHRSVSWYQQTPGQGLQFLFEYFSETQRNKGNFPGRFSGRQFSNSRSEMNVSTLELGDSALYLCASRGGIGTDSYEQYFGPGTRLTVT.

V gene TRBV4-2 combines with J gene TRBJ2-2; D gene ambiguous. V gave up 4 bases and J gave up 6 bases, with 6 bases separating them. The germline V gene encodes CDR1 LGHNA and CDR2 YNFKEQ. This CDR3 contains 12 residues. The CDR3 DNA is TGTGCCAGCAGCCCTGGGGCCGGGGAGCTGTTTTTT. It specifies CASSPGAGELFF.

This clone turned up a few times. The chain has TRBV25-1 and TRBJ1-1; 8 nucleotides agree with TRBD1. The CDR3 is 12 amino acids. V lost 3 bases to trimming and J lost 11 bases; unmatched junction nucleotides: 5. Per germline, CDR1 MGHDK and CDR2 SYGVNS. The CDR3 nucleotides are TGTGCCAGCAGTGACGCTACAGGGGGGGCTTTCTTT. As protein: CASSDATGGAFF.

The chain couples TRBV15 to TRBJ1-5; D gene unclear. V was pared by 6 bases and J by 4 bases, with 19 bases between. Germline V lookup: CDR1 LNHNV, CDR2 YYDKDF (reference sequence). This CDR3 has 16 amino acids. CDR3 DNA: TGTGCCACCAGTAAAGCGTCCAAAGGCGCTAATCAGCCCCAGCATTTT. Its translation is CATSKASKGANQPQHF.

The rearrangement uses TRBV9 and TRBJ2-5, with D perhaps TRBD1 (5 bases). The V end lost 6 bases, the J end lost 4 bases, and 19 bases lay between the germline ends. The CDR3 contains 15 residues. CDR1 SGDLS and CDR2 YYNGEE come from the germline V gene. CDR3 DNA sequence: TGTGCCAGCACCGAACAGGATGTTTTGGGAGAGACCCAGTACTTC. It encodes CASTEQDVLGETQYF.

V is TRBV15 and J is TRBJ2-7; D uncertain. Germline assignment: CDR1 LNHNV and CDR2 YYDKDF (reference sequence). CDR3 size: 16 residues. The V end was cut by 0 bases, the J end by 3 bases, with 15 bases between. CDR3 in amino acids: CATSRDRSSVYYEQYF. The CDR3 DNA reads TGTGCCACCAGCAGAGATCGAAGCAGCGTCTACTACGAGCAGTACTTC. Full variable domain (missing parts from reference TRBV15 and TRBJ2-7): DAMVIQNPRYQVTQFGKPVTLSCSQTLNHNVMYWYQQKSSQAPKLLFHYYDKDFNNEADTPDNFQSRRPNTSFCFLDIRSPGLGDTAMYLCATSRDRSSVYYEQYFGPGTRLTVT.

V usage is TRBV5-1 and J usage is TRBJ2-1; TRBD1 might be the D (6 bases). Germline V CDR1 and CDR2: SGHRS, YFSETQ. The CDR3 contains 13 residues. With 0 bases removed from V and 15 bases from J, the gap between germline ends came to 16 bases. The CDR3 sequence is CASSLDPQGPSFF. CDR3 in DNA: TGCGCCAGCAGCTTGGACCCACAGGGCCCCTCGTTCTTC.

This clone was detected a few times. Other DNA sequences of this sample code for an identical CDR3. The chain recombines TRBV18 with TRBJ1-1, with D maybe TRBD1 (5 bases). The CDR3 is 13 residues long. From germline, CDR1 is KGHSH and CDR2 LQKENI. V was pared by 2 bases and J by 2 bases, with 6 bases between. CDR3 sequence: CASSPGANTEAFF. The DNA for the CDR3 is TGTGCCAGCTCACCAGGGGCTAACACTGAAGCTTTCTTT.

This chain uses TRBV6-8 with TRBJ2-3, with D unresolved. Per the germline V gene, CDR1 is MNHGY and CDR2 is SAAAGT. Trimming removed 2 bases at V and 0 bases at J, with 12 bases between. CDR3 length: 16 amino acids. The DNA for the CDR3 is TGTGCCAGCAGTTACAACACCCGGAGTAGCACAGATACGCAGTATTTT. It specifies CASSYNTRSSTDTQYF.

The chain combines TRBV4-1 with TRBJ2-1; 11 bases align to TRBD2. Germline-derived CDR1 and CDR2 are MGHRA and YSYEKL. V shed 3 bases and J 1 base; nucleotides not matched to a gene: 5. CDR3 length: 17 residues. CDR3 sequence: CASSQVLAGASYNEQFF. CDR3 in DNA: TGCGCCAGCAGCCAGGTACTAGCGGGAGCATCCTACAATGAGCAGTTCTTC.

The chain is built from TRBV6-6 and TRBJ2-1; 7 bases are a match to TRBD1. Per germline, CDR1 MNHNY and CDR2 SVGAGI (reference sequence). This CDR3 region has 15 residues. With V trimmed by 4 bases and J by 3 bases, 6 bases remained unmatched. The CDR3 sequence: CASSWTGTLYNEQFF. The CDR3 nucleotides read TGTGCCAGCAGTTGGACAGGTACCCTCTACAATGAGCAGTTCTTC.